The source of this T cell receptor (beta chain) is a study of T cell responses to AZD1222 COVID-19 vaccine. Trimming left V 4 bases short and J 7 bases short, with 8 bases between. CDR3 size: 12 residues. Per the germline V gene, CDR1 is SGHNT and CDR2 is YENEEA. Sequencing was performed with immunoSEQ multiplex PCR; in TCRdb, only in-frame clones are kept and a portion is missing. The profile shows some 140,000 clones, 91% of them singletons. Study conclusions and caveats: Increased Spike-specific TCR breadth and depth were observed after two AZD1222 doses. Only a handful of AZD1222 recipients, roughly 6 in all, had baseline seropositivity. Nearly half of spike-specific TCRs reportedly go after variant regions that carry no mutations. Clonal diversity may have been underestimated in mostly white British donors.

On this clone itself: The target antigen is unknown.

The chain recombines TRBV11-3 with TRBJ2-1; TRBD1 is a possible D gene (5 bases). The clonotype was recovered from an adult in good health. The sample consisted of peripheral blood, taken on day 0 of AZD1222 vaccination. The CDR3 DNA sequence: TGTGCCAGCAGCTCTAGGGGAAATGAGCAGTTCTTC. The encoded protein is CASSSRGNEQFF.